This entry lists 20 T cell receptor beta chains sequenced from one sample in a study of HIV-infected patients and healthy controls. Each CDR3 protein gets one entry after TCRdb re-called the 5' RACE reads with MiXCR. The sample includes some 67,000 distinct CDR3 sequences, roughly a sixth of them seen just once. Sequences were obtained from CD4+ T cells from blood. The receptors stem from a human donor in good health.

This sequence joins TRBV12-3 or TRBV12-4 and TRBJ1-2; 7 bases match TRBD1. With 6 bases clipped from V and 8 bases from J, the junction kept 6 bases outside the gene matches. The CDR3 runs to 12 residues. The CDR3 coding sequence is TGTGCCAGCAGCCACGACAGGGCAGGCTACACCTTC. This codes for CASSHDRAGYTF.

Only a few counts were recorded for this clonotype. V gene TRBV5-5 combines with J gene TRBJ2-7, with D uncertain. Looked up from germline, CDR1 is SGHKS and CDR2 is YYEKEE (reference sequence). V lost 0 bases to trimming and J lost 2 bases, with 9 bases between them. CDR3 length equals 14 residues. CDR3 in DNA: TGTGCCAGCAGCTTGGCCGTGGACCCCTACGAGCAGTACTTC. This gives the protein CASSLAVDPYEQYF.

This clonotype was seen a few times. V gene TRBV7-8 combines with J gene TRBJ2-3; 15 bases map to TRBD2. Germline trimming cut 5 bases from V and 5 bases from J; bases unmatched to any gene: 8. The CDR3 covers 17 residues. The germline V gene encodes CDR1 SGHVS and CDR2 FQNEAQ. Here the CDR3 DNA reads TGTGCCAGCAGCCCCCGGACTAGCGGGGGGGCTTTAGATACGCAGTATTTT. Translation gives CASSPRTSGGALDTQYF.

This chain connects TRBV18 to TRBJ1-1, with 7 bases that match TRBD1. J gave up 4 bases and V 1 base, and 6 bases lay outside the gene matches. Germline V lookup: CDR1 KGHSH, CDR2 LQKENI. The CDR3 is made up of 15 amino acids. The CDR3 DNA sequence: TGTGCCAGCTCACCACGACAGGGCACAGGCACTGAAGCTTTCTTT. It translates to CASSPRQGTGTEAFF.

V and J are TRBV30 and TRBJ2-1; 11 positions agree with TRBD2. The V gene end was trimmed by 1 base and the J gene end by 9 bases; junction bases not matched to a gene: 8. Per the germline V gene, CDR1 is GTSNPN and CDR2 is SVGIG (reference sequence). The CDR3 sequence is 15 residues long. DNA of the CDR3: TGTGCCTGGAGTGCCGCGGGACTAGCGGACCCTGAGCAGTTCTTC. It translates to CAWSAAGLADPEQFF. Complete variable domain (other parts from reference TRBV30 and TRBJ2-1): SQTIHQWPATLVQPVGSPLSLECTVEGTSNPNLYWYRQAAGRGLQLLFYSVGIGQISSEVPQNLSASRPQDRQFILSSKKLLLSDSGFYLCAWSAAGLADPEQFFGPGTRLTVL.

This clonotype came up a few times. CDR3 DNA: TGTGCCAGCAGCAGGGCCCGGCGAAACTATGGCTACACCTTC. Amino acid sequence: CASSRARRNYGYTF. V is TRBV14 and J is TRBJ1-2; D not resolved. V gave up 5 bases and J gave up 2 bases, with 12 bases separating them. In germline, CDR1 is SGHDN, CDR2 FVKESK. This CDR3 has 14 amino acids.

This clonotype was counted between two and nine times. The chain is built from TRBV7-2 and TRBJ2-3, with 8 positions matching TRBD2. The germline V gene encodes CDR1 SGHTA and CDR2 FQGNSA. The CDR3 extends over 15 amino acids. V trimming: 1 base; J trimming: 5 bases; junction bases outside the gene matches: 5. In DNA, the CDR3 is TGTGCCAGCAGCTTAGAGCTGGCGGGAGGAGATACGCAGTATTTT. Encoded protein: CASSLELAGGDTQYF.

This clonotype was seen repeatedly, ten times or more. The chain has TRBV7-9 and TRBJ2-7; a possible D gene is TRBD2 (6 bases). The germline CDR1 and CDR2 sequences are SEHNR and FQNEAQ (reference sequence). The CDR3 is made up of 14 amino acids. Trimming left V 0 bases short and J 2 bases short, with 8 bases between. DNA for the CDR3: TGTGCCAGCAGCTTAGCGGGAGGAGCCTACGAGCAGTACTTC. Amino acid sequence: CASSLAGGAYEQYF. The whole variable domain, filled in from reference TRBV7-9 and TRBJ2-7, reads DTGVSQNPRHKITKRGQNVTFRCDPISEHNRLYWYRQTLGQGPEFLTYFQNEAQLEKSRLLSDRFSAERPKGSFSTLEIQRTEQGDSAMYLCASSLAGGAYEQYFGPGTRLTVT.

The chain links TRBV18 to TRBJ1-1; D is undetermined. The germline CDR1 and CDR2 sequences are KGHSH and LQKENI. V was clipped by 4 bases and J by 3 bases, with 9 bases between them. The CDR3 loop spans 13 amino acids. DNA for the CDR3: TGTGCCAGCTCACTGAACCCCGACACTGAAGCTTTCTTT. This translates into CASSLNPDTEAFF.

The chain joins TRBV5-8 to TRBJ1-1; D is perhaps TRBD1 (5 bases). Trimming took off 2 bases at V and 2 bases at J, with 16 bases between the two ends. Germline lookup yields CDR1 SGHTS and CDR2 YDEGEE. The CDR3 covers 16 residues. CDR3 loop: CASSFLPGAINTEAFF. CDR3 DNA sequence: TGTGCCAGCAGCTTTTTACCCGGGGCAATAAACACTGAAGCTTTCTTT.

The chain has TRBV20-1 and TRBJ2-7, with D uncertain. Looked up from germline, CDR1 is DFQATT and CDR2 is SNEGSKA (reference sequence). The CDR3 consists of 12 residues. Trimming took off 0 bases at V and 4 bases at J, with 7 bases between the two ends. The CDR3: CSAREGQYEQYF. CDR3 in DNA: TGCAGTGCTAGAGAAGGGCAGTACGAGCAGTACTTC.

DNA for the CDR3: TGTGCCAGCAGCCGGGAGGGGTTGGGGCCCCAGCATTTT. This codes for CASSREGLGPQHF. The genes are TRBV3-1 and TRBJ1-5; possible D gene TRBD1, 5 bases. The V end was cut by 4 bases, the J end by 9 bases, with 13 bases between. CDR1 and CDR2 (germline): LGHDT, YNNKEL (reference sequence). CDR3 length equals 13 residues.

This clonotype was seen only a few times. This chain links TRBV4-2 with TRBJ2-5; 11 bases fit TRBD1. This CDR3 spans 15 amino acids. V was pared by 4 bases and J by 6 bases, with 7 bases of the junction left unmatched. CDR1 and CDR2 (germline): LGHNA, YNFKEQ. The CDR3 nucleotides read TGTGCCAGCAGCCGCCCCGGGGACAGGGGGAAGACCCAGTACTTC. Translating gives CASSRPGDRGKTQYF.

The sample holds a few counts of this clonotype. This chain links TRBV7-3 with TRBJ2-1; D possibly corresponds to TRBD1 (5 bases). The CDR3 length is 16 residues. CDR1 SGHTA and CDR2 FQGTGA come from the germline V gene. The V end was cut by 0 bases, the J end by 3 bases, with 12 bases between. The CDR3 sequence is CASSLTGQQRYNEQFF. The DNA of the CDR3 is TGTGCCAGCAGCTTAACGGGGCAACAGCGCTACAATGAGCAGTTCTTC.

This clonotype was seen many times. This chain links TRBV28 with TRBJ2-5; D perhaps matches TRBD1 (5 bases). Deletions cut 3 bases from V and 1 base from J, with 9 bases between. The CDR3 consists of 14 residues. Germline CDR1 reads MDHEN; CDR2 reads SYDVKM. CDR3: CASSFRTPQETQYF. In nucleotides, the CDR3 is TGTGCCAGCAGTTTCAGGACACCCCAAGAGACCCAGTACTTC.

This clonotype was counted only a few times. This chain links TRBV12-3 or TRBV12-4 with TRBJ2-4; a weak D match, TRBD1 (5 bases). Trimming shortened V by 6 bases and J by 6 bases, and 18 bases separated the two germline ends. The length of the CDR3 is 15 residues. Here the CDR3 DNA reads TGTGCCAGCAGCTTGACCCGACAGTCACGAAACATTCAGTACTTC. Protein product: CASSLTRQSRNIQYF.

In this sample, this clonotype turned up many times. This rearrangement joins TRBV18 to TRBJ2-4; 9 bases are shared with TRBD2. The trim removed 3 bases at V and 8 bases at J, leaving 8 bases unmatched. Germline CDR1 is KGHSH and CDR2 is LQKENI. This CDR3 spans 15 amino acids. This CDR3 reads CASSPRREGRYIQYF. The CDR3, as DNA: TGTGCCAGCTCACCCCGGCGGGAGGGCCGATACATTCAGTACTTC.

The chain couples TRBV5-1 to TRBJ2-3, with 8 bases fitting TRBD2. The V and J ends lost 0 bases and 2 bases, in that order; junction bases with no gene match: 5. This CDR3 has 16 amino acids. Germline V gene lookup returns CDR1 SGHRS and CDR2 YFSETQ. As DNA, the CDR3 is TGCGCCAGCAGCTTGGGCGAGCGGGGGAACACAGATACGCAGTATTTT. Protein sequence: CASSLGERGNTDTQYF.

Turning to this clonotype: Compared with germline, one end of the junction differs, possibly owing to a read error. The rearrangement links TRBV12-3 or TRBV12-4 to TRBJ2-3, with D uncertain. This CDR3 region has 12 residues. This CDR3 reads CANSVTRNTQYF. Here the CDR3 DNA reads TGTGCCAACAGTGTGACCCGTAATACGCAGTATTTT.

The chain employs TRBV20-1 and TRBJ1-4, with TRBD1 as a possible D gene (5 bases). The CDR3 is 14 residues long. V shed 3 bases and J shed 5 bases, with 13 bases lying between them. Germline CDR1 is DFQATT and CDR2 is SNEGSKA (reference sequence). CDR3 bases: TGCAGTGCTAGGATAATACAGGCGAATGAAAAACTGTTTTTT. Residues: CSARIIQANEKLFF.